The 32 T cell receptor beta chains in this list originate from one sample, sequenced in a study of blood T cells in healthy people across ages. A second PCR, run for about 7 to 11 cycles, used a sample-barcoded 5' primer plus a J-beta primer mix. From the 5' RACE reads, TCRdb called clonotypes with MiXCR, one entry per CDR3 protein. The data hold around 990,000 distinct CDR3 sequences, with 30% to 40% observed a single time. Sample: blood. These receptors came from a man aged 18 to 29 in good health.

This clonotype was counted only a few times. The V gene is TRBV7-6, the J gene TRBJ2-3, with 8 bases that match TRBD2. Losses at the gene ends were 3 bases for V and 2 bases for J; bases not matched to a gene: 10. This CDR3 has 17 amino acids. Germline CDR1 SGHVS, CDR2 FNYEAQ. CDR3 loop: CASSLFPIAGITDTQYF. The CDR3 DNA sequence: TGTGCCAGCAGCTTGTTCCCTATAGCGGGGATCACAGATACGCAGTATTTT. The full variable domain, with the rest looked up from reference TRBV7-6 and TRBJ2-3, is GAGVSQSPRYKVTKRGQDVALRCDPISGHVSLYWYRQALGQGPEFLTYFNYEAQQDKSGLPNDRFSAERPEGSISTLTIQRTEQRDSAMYRCASSLFPIAGITDTQYFGPGTRLTVL.

This chain links TRBV5-8 with TRBJ2-1, with TRBD2 as a possible D gene (5 bases). The germline V gene encodes CDR1 SGHTS and CDR2 YDEGEE. Trimming pared 3 bases from V and 14 bases from J, leaving 15 bases between. This CDR3 has 12 amino acids. CDR3 nucleotide sequence: TGTGCCAGCAGCTCAATTACTAGTAATGAGTTCTTC. Residues: CASSSITSNEFF.

This chain joins TRBV7-3 and TRBJ2-5; TRBD2 matches at 8 bases. This CDR3 has 16 residues. Per the germline V gene, CDR1 is SGHTA and CDR2 is FQGTGA. V shed 5 bases and J 2 bases; nucleotides not matched to a gene: 10. The CDR3 reads CASSPTSAGVQETQYF. CDR3 nucleotide sequence: TGTGCCAGCAGCCCAACTTCAGCGGGAGTACAAGAGACCCAGTACTTC.

The V and J genes are TRBV20-1 and TRBJ1-2; weak D call: TRBD1 (5 bases). The CDR3 totals 16 residues. The V end was cut by 0 bases, the J end by 3 bases, with 17 bases between. Looked up from germline, CDR1 is DFQATT and CDR2 is SNEGSKA (reference sequence). DNA for the CDR3: TGCAGTGCTAGAGATGAGGGGCGGTGGGAGTACTATGGCTACACCTTC. Its translation: CSARDEGRWEYYGYTF.

There are a few counts of this clonotype. This chain uses TRBV20-1 with TRBJ2-3; 9 nucleotides line up with TRBD2. Germline-derived CDR1 and CDR2 are DFQATT and SNEGSKA (reference sequence). This CDR3 region has 15 residues. The J segment lost 7 bases and the V segment lost 1 base, leaving 9 bases of the junction unmatched. CDR3 region: CSARGEGLAAHTQYF. The DNA of the CDR3 is TGCAGTGCTAGAGGAGAGGGACTAGCTGCACATACGCAGTATTTT.

This clonotype was observed a few times. The CDR3: CSAPGDYLSHGYTF. CDR3 bases: TGCAGTGCCCCTGGGGACTACCTTTCCCATGGCTACACCTTC. The genes are TRBV20-1 and TRBJ1-2; the D gene is possibly TRBD1 (5 bases). Trimming cost V 6 bases and J 6 bases, with 20 bases left between them. CDR1 is DFQATT, CDR2 SNEGSKA, per germline (reference sequence). This CDR3 contains 14 residues.

The rearrangement links TRBV29-1 to TRBJ2-5; D is possibly TRBD2 (6 bases). CDR3 size: 13 residues. V dropped 3 bases and J dropped 11 bases, with 19 bases sitting between them. CDR1 is SQVTM, CDR2 ANQGSEA, per germline. CDR3 sequence: CSVDRQGGNEQYF. In nucleotides, the CDR3 is TGCAGCGTTGATCGGCAGGGAGGTAATGAGCAGTACTTC.

This clonotype was recorded only once. A much larger clone lies one base from this, so it may be a read error. The chain uses TRBV10-3 and TRBJ2-1; D is unclear. The CDR3 sequence is 13 residues long. Germline CDR1 is ENHRY and CDR2 is SYGVKD. The chain's CDR3 is CASSEDRPYEQFF. The DNA of the CDR3 is TGTGCCAGCAGTGAAGATCGTCCCTATGAGCAGTTCTTC.

This clonotype appeared a few times. This sequence joins TRBV7-9 and TRBJ1-4, with D hard to call. CDR3 size: 14 residues. Trimming pared 5 bases from V and 0 bases from J, leaving 7 bases between. Germline V gene data show CDR1 as SEHNR and CDR2 as FQNEAQ (reference sequence). The CDR3 loop reads CASSTSATNEKLFF. In nucleotides, the CDR3 is TGTGCCAGCAGCACCAGTGCAACTAATGAAAAACTGTTTTTT.

The CDR3 DNA reads TGCAGTGCTAGCATGGACGGGGCCCCTATCTACGAGCAGTACTTC. Translating it yields CSASMDGAPIYEQYF. The chain joins TRBV20-1 to TRBJ2-4; D may correspond to TRBD1 or TRBD2 (5 bases each). The end of the DNA aligns better with TRBJ2-7, so the J call may be wrong. CDR3 length: 15 amino acids. Germline V gene lookup returns CDR1 DFQATT and CDR2 SNEGSKA (reference sequence).

There are a few counts of this clonotype. The rearrangement links TRBV12-3 or TRBV12-4 to TRBJ1-2; TRBD1 matches at 7 bases. The CDR3 runs to 14 residues. Unmatched junction bases numbered 8, after V lost 3 bases and J lost 7 bases. The DNA of the CDR3 is TGTGCCAGCAGTTTTGCAGGGGGAGTAAGTGGCTACACCTTC. Residues: CASSFAGGVSGYTF.

V usage is TRBV4-2 and J usage is TRBJ2-5; 9 positions match TRBD1. Germline CDR1 is LGHNA and CDR2 is YNFKEQ. The V segment lost 8 bases and the J segment 6 bases; nucleotides outside the gene matches: 10. CDR3 length equals 14 residues. CDR3 protein: CASGSRDREKTQYF. For the CDR3, the DNA is TGTGCCAGCGGGAGCCGGGACAGGGAAAAGACCCAGTACTTC.

The chain joins TRBV28 to TRBJ1-4; 9 nucleotides match TRBD1. This CDR3 has 14 residues. The germline CDR1 and CDR2 sequences are MDHEN and SYDVKM. J gave up 7 bases and V 6 bases, and 6 bases lay outside the gene matches. CDR3 protein: CASRDDRGAEKLFF. In nucleotides, the CDR3 is TGTGCCAGCAGAGACGACAGGGGGGCTGAAAAACTGTTTTTT.

This chain connects TRBV20-1 to TRBJ1-6; D uncertain. Germline loops: CDR1 DFQATT, CDR2 SNEGSKA (reference sequence). The CDR3 contains 15 residues. V lost 5 bases, J lost 6 bases, and 17 bases lay in between. DNA of the CDR3: TGCAGTGCTCCGAATTTGGAGGCGCCTAATTCACCCCTCCACTTT. Its translation is CSAPNLEAPNSPLHF.

This clonotype turned up a few times. V gene TRBV7-9 combines with J gene TRBJ1-4; D gene unclear. This CDR3 spans 15 amino acids. Germline loops: CDR1 SEHNR, CDR2 FQNEAQ (reference sequence). V was clipped by 2 bases and J by 7 bases, with 14 bases between them. The CDR3 DNA sequence: TGTGCCAGCAGCTTACTTCCCGGGCGGGGTGAAAAACTGTTTTTT. The encoded protein is CASSLLPGRGEKLFF. Drawing the rest from reference TRBV7-9 and TRBJ1-4, the complete variable domain is DTGVSQNPRHKITKRGQNVTFRCDPISEHNRLYWYRQTLGQGPEFLTYFQNEAQLEKSRLLSDRFSAERPKGSFSTLEIQRTEQGDSAMYLCASSLLPGRGEKLFFGSGTQLSVL.

In its sample, this clonotype was seen once. CDR3 sequence reads: CASSLGGRGLYGYTF. The DNA for the CDR3 is TGTGCCAGCAGCTTAGGGGGACGGGGACTCTATGGCTACACCTTC. This chain links TRBV7-2 with TRBJ1-2, with TRBD1 as a possible D gene (5 bases). Germline V lookup: CDR1 SGHTA, CDR2 FQGNSA. The CDR3 has 15 residues. V was shortened by 1 base and J by 4 bases, with 13 bases between the two germline ends.

This clonotype was recorded a few times. The chain links TRBV7-9 to TRBJ2-1; 7 nucleotides agree with TRBD2. The CDR3 length is 17 residues. The germline gives CDR1 SEHNR, CDR2 FQNEAQ (reference sequence). J gave up 6 bases and V 4 bases, and 15 bases lay outside the gene matches. For the CDR3, the DNA is TGTGCCAGCAGCTCCTTCCAACAGCGGGGTGGGGCCAATGAGCAGTTCTTC. Translation: CASSSFQQRGGANEQFF.

V usage is TRBV9 and J usage is TRBJ2-1; 9 bases line up with TRBD2. Losses at the gene ends were 0 bases for V and 7 bases for J; bases not matched to a gene: 8. This CDR3 spans 16 amino acids. Germline V gene data show CDR1 as SGDLS and CDR2 as YYNGEE. The CDR3 bases are TGTGCCAGCAGCGTAGTTGCGGGGGGGCGTGGGAATGAGCAGTTCTTC. It translates to CASSVVAGGRGNEQFF.

This clonotype was detected only a few times. The rearrangement uses TRBV6-2 or TRBV6-3 and TRBJ2-7, with D maybe TRBD2 (6 bases). Germline CDR1 MNHEY, CDR2 SVGEGT. Between the trimmed V and J ends, which lost 7 bases and 0 bases, there was a span of 13 bases. This CDR3 has 14 residues. The chain's CDR3 is CASMRRRDSYEQYF. The DNA of the CDR3 is TGTGCCAGCATGCGACGGAGGGACTCCTACGAGCAGTACTTC.

As regards this clonotype: A much larger clone differs by one base, so this may be a read error. The gene calls are TRBV2 and TRBJ2-3, with D uncertain. Germline V lookup: CDR1 SNHLY, CDR2 FYNNEI. Trimming shortened V by 6 bases and J by 2 bases, and 6 bases separated the two germline ends. The CDR3 runs 12 residues. The chain's CDR3 is CASRAFTDTQYF. For the CDR3, the DNA is TGTGCCAGCAGGGCTTTCACAGATACGCAGTATTTT.

The rearrangement joins TRBV6-5 to TRBJ1-2; tentative D call: TRBD1 (6 bases). This CDR3 comprises 14 residues. The germline V gene encodes CDR1 MNHEY and CDR2 SVGAGI. Trimming took 5 bases from V and 11 from J, leaving 21 bases between them. CDR3 protein: CASSPLRQAPWYTF. The CDR3 DNA reads TGTGCCAGCAGTCCCTTGAGACAGGCCCCGTGGTACACCTTC.

This clonotype turned up a few times. The chain combines TRBV6-6 with TRBJ1-1, with D perhaps matching TRBD1 (5 bases). V lost 2 bases, J lost 1 base, and 8 bases lay in between. Per the germline V gene, CDR1 is MNHNY and CDR2 is SVGAGI (reference sequence). This CDR3 is built from 14 residues. This chain's CDR3 is CASSYDSRNTEAFF. CDR3 DNA: TGTGCCAGCAGTTACGACAGTAGGAACACTGAAGCTTTCTTT.

The V call is TRBV20-1, the J call TRBJ1-5; tentative D call: TRBD1 (5 bases). Trimming removed 0 bases at V and 0 bases at J, with 15 bases between. The CDR3 extends over 17 amino acids. Looked up from germline, CDR1 is DFQATT and CDR2 is SNEGSKA (reference sequence). The CDR3 DNA sequence: TGCAGTGCTAGAGAGGGGGTAGGGGACTATAGCAATCAGCCCCAGCATTTT. Translation: CSAREGVGDYSNQPQHF.

The chain combines TRBV4-2 with TRBJ1-2; a possible D gene is TRBD1 (5 bases). This CDR3 spans 15 amino acids. V shed 0 bases and J shed 7 bases, with 15 bases lying between them. Germline assignment: CDR1 LGHNA and CDR2 YNFKEQ. The CDR3 loop is CASSQDGHSRGGYTF. The CDR3, as DNA: TGTGCCAGCAGCCAAGATGGCCACTCAAGGGGTGGCTACACCTTC.

CDR3 nucleotide sequence: TGTGCCATCAGCGAGGCAGGGGACACAGATACGCAGTATTTT. Translated, it gives CAISEAGDTDTQYF. The chain uses TRBV10-3 and TRBJ2-3; possibly TRBD1 for D (6 bases). Trimming took 6 bases from V and 2 from J, leaving 12 bases between them. This CDR3 has 14 amino acids. Germline lookup yields CDR1 ENHRY and CDR2 SYGVKD.

This clonotype has just a few counts. The chain carries TRBV7-6 and TRBJ1-1; no definite D call. CDR1 is SGHVS and CDR2 is FNYEAQ in the germline V gene. This CDR3 region has 14 residues. The germline V and J ends were trimmed by 1 base and 5 bases, with 11 bases remaining between them. The CDR3 nucleotides read TGTGCCAGCAGCTTAGGGGTCCCGTGGACTGAAGCTTTCTTT. It is translated as CASSLGVPWTEAFF.

The rearrangement joins TRBV6-5 to TRBJ1-1, with D perhaps TRBD1 (5 bases). Per germline, CDR1 MNHEY and CDR2 SVGAGI. Between the trimmed V and J ends, which lost 5 bases and 5 bases, there was a span of 15 bases. CDR3 length equals 14 residues. The CDR3, as DNA: TGTGCCAGCAGTGATCGGGGGAGCCGGACTGAAGCTTTCTTT. Translated: CASSDRGSRTEAFF.

There are many counts of this clonotype. The rearrangement uses TRBV6-5 and TRBJ2-7; weak D call: TRBD1 (6 bases). The CDR3 runs 12 residues. Germline-derived CDR1 and CDR2 are MNHEY and SVGAGI. Trimming removed 6 bases from V and 4 bases from J, with 10 bases in between. In nucleotides, the CDR3 is TGTGCCAGCAGCAGGGGAGCTTACGAGCAGTACTTC. Its protein product is CASSRGAYEQYF.

This clonotype has only a few counts. The J gene is TRBJ1-1, the V gene TRBV12-3 or TRBV12-4, with 7 bases identical to TRBD1. The CDR3 is 15 amino acids. After removal of 6 bases from V and 0 bases from J, the junction contained 7 bases not matched to a gene. The CDR3: CASRLHRGMNTEAFF. CDR3 sequence (DNA): TGTGCCAGCAGATTACACAGGGGTATGAACACTGAAGCTTTCTTT.

J is TRBJ2-5 and V is TRBV4-3; TRBD1 might be the D (6 bases). In germline, CDR1 is LGHNA, CDR2 YSLEER. CDR3 length: 15 residues. V was shortened by 2 bases and J by 11 bases, with 21 bases between the two germline ends. For the CDR3, the DNA is TGCGCCAGCAGCCAATCGCGGGTCTGGGACAATGAGCAGTACTTC. The encoded protein is CASSQSRVWDNEQYF.

Comment on this clonotype: A single base separates this from a much larger clone, so it may be a read error. This sequence joins TRBV13 and TRBJ2-1, with D maybe TRBD1 (5 bases). CDR3 length equals 12 residues. Trimming cost V 2 bases and J 13 bases, with 12 bases left between them. Germline assignment: CDR1 PRHDT and CDR2 FYEKMQ (reference sequence). The CDR3 coding sequence is TGTGCCAGCAGCTTATGGACACCTGATCAGTTCTTC. This codes for CASSLWTPDQFF.

The chain joins TRBV7-9 to TRBJ2-1, with D maybe TRBD2 (6 bases). This CDR3 region has 17 residues. Germline CDR1 is SEHNR and CDR2 is FQNEAQ (reference sequence). Deletions cut 5 bases from V and 4 bases from J, with 21 bases between. CDR3 sequence: CASSPKVLFAGYNEQFF. As DNA, the CDR3 is TGTGCCAGCAGCCCAAAAGTTCTATTTGCGGGATACAATGAGCAGTTCTTC.